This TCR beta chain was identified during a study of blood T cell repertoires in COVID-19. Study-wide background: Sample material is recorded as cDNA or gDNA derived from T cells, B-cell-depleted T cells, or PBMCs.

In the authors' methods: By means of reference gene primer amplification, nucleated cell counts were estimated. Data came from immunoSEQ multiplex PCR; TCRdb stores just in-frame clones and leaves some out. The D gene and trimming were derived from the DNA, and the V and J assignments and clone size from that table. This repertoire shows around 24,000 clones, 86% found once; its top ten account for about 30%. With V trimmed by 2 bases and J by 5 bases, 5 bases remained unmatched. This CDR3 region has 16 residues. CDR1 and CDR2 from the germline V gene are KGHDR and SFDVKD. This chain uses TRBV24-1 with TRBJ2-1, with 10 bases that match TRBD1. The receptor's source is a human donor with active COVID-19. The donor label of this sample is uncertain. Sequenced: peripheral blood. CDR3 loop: CATSDSPGQGHNEQFF. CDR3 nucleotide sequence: TGTGCCACCAGTGATTCACCGGGACAGGGGCACAATGAGCAGTTCTTC.